One T cell receptor (beta chain) is described in this entry. This CDR3 is built from 15 residues. The V and J ends lost 3 bases and 7 bases, in that order; junction bases with no gene match: 2. Per germline, CDR1 LGHDT and CDR2 YNNKEL (reference sequence). The data are from a study of blood T cell repertoires in COVID-19. Turning to the study itself: From the United States, Italy and Spain came samples of acute and convalescent COVID-19. T cells, B-cell-depleted T cells, or PBMCs provided the cDNA or gDNA that served as material.

Per the study methods: Estimation of nucleated cell counts was performed using reference gene primer amplification. Generated by immunoSEQ multiplex PCR, the TCRdb table keeps only in-frame clones and is missing some. V, J and clone size derive from that table, while D and trimming were established from the DNA sequence. This sample has over 130,000 clones; approximately 88% occur once, and the top ten carry more than 9%. The sequenced sample consisted of peripheral blood. This TCR was sampled from a man aged 60 to 69 with active or convalescent COVID-19. This chain uses TRBV3-1 (or the pseudogene TRBV3-2) with TRBJ1-6, with 11 bases identical to TRBD1. The CDR3 bases are TGTGCCAGCAGCCAGGACAGGGGGCGGAATTCACCCCTCCACTTT. Residues: CASSQDRGRNSPLHF.